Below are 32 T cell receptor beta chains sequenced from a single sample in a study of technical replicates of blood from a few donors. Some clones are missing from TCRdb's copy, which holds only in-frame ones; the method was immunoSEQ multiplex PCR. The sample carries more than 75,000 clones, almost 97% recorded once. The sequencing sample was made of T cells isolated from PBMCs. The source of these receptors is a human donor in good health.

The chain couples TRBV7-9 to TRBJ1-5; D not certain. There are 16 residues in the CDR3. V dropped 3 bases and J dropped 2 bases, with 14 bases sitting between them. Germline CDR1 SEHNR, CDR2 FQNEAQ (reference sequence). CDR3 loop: CASSLEATGGNQPQHF. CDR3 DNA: TGTGCCAGCAGCTTGGAGGCTACGGGAGGCAATCAGCCCCAGCATTTT.

CDR3 DNA sequence: TGTGCCAGCAGCCCACAGGGGCAGGGCCACGAGCAGTACTTC. Its protein product is CASSPQGQGHEQYF. The chain recombines TRBV7-9 with TRBJ2-7; TRBD1 matches at 7 bases. Trimming cost V 5 bases and J 5 bases; bases outside gene matches: 9. CDR1 and CDR2 from the germline V gene are SEHNR and FQNEAQ (reference sequence). This CDR3 spans 14 amino acids.

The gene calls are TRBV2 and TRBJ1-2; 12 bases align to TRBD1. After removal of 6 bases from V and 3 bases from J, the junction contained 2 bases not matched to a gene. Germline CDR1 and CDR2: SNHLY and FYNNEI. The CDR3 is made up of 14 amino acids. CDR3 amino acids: CASSGTGGDYGYTF. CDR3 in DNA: TGTGCCAGCAGCGGGACAGGGGGCGACTATGGCTACACCTTC.

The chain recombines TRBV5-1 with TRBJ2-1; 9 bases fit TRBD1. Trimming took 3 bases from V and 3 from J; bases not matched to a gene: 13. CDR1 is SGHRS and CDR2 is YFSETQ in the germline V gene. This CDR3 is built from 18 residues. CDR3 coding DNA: TGCGCCAGCAGCTCCCTAACTTTCGCGGGACAGGGCTACAATGAGCAGTTCTTC. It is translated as CASSSLTFAGQGYNEQFF. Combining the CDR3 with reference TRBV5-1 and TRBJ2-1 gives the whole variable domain KAGVTQTPRYLIKTRGQQVTLSCSPISGHRSVSWYQQTPGQGLQFLFEYFSETQRNKGNFPGRFSGRQFSNSRSEMNVSTLELGDSALYLCASSSLTFAGQGYNEQFFGPGTRLTVL.

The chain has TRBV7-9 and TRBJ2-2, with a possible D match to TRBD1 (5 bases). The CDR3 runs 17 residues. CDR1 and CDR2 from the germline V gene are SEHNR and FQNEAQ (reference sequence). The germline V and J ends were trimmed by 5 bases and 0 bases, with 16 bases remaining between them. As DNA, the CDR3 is TGTGCCAGCAGCCTACCCGTGGACACCGCGAACACCGGGGAGCTGTTTTTT. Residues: CASSLPVDTANTGELFF.

CDR3 nucleotide sequence: TGTGCCAGCAGCACTCGGACAGGGCGGACAGACACCATATATTTT. It specifies CASSTRTGRTDTIYF. This rearrangement joins TRBV7-9 to TRBJ1-3; 8 bases are a match to TRBD1. The CDR3 is 15 residues long. Looked up from germline, CDR1 is SEHNR and CDR2 is FQNEAQ (reference sequence). Trimming at V came to 5 bases and at J to 8 bases, leaving 11 bases not matched to a gene.

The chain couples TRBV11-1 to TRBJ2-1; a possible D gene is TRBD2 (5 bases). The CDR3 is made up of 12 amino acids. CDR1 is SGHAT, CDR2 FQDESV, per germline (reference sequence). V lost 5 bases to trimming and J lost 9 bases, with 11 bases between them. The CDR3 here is CASSILEGEQFF. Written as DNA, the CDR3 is TGTGCCAGCAGCATTCTAGAGGGTGAGCAGTTCTTC.

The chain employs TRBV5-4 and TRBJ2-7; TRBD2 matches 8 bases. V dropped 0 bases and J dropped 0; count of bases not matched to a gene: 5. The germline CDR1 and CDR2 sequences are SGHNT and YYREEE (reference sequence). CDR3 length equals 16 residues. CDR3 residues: CASSLDLTSASYEQYF. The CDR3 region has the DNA TGTGCCAGCAGCTTGGATTTGACTAGCGCCTCCTACGAGCAGTACTTC. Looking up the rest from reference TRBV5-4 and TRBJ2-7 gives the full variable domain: ETGVTQSPTHLIKTRGQQVTLRCSSQSGHNTVSWYQQALGQGPQFIFQYYREEENGRGNFPPRFSGLQFPNYSSELNVNALELDDSALYLCASSLDLTSASYEQYFGPGTRLTVT.

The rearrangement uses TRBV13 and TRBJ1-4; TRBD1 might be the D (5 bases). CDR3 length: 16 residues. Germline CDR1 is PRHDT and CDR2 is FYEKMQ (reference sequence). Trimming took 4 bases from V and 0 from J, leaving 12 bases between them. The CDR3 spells CASSSGSGATNEKLFF. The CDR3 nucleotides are TGTGCCAGCAGCTCTGGTTCGGGGGCAACTAATGAAAAACTGTTTTTT.

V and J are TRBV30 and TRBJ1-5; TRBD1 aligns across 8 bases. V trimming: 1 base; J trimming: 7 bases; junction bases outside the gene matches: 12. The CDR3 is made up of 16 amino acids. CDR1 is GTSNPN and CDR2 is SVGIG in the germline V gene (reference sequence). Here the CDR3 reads CAWSGPGQGSTQPQHF. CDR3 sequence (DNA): TGTGCCTGGAGTGGCCCAGGACAGGGCAGTACGCAGCCCCAGCATTTT.

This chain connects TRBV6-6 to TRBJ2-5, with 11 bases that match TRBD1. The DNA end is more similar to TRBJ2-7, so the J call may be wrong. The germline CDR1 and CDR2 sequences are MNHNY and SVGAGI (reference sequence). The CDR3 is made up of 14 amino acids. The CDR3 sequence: CASSSGTGGYEQYF. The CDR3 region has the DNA TGTGCCAGCAGTTCCGGGACAGGGGGTTACGAGCAGTACTTC.

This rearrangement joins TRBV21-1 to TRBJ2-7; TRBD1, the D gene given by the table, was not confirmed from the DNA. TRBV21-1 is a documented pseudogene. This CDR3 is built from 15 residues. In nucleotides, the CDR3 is TGTGCCAGCAGCAAGGGGGCGGGCGGAGCCTACGAGCAGTACTTC. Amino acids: CASSKGAGGAYEQYF.

CDR3: CAWTEMGQGSGYTF. CDR3 bases: TGTGCCTGGACCGAGATGGGACAGGGCTCTGGCTACACCTTC. J is TRBJ1-2 and V is TRBV30, with 9 positions matching TRBD1. The CDR3 has 14 amino acids. V shed 4 bases, J shed 7 bases, and the junction held 10 bases outside the gene matches. Germline-derived CDR1 and CDR2 are GTSNPN and SVGIG (reference sequence). The full variable domain, its missing parts supplied by reference TRBV30 and TRBJ1-2, is SQTIHQWPATLVQPVGSPLSLECTVEGTSNPNLYWYRQAAGRGLQLLFYSVGIGQISSEVPQNLSASRPQDRQFILSSKKLLLSDSGFYLCAWTEMGQGSGYTFGSGTRLTVV.

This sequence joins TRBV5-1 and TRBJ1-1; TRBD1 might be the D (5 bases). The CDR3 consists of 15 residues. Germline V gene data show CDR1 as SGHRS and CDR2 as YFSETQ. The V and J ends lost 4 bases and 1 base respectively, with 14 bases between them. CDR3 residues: CASSPRGGENTEAFF. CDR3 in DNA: TGCGCCAGCAGCCCCCGGGGGGGGGAGAACACTGAAGCTTTCTTT.

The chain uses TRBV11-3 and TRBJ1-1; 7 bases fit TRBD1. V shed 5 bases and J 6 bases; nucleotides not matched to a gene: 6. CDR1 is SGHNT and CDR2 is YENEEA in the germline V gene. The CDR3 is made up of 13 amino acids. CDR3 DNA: TGTGCCAGCAGCCAACAGGGGAGCGCTGAAGCTTTCTTT. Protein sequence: CASSQQGSAEAFF.

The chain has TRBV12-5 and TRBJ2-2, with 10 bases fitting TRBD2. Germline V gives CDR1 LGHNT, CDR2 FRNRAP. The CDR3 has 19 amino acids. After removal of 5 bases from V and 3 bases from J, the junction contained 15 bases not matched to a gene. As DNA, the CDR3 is TGTGCTAGTGGTCCTCAACCTACTTCTAGCGGGAGTGACACCGGGGAGCTGTTTTTT. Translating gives CASGPQPTSSGSDTGELFF.

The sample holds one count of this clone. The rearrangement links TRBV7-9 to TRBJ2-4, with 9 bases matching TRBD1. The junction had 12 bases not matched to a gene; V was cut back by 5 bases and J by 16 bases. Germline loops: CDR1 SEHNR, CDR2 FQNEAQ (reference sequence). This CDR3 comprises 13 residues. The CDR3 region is CASSPGQGVLVYF. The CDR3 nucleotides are TGTGCCAGCAGCCCGGGACAGGGCGTTTTGGTCTACTTC.

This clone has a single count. CDR3 nucleotide sequence: TGCGCCAGCAGCTCTACAGGGGGACCGGTCTACGAGCAGTACTTC. Its protein product is CASSSTGGPVYEQYF. V is TRBV5-1 and J is TRBJ2-7, with TRBD1 matching 8 bases. The CDR3 runs to 15 residues. Germline loops: CDR1 SGHRS, CDR2 YFSETQ. The trim removed 3 bases at V and 3 bases at J, leaving 8 bases unmatched. The complete variable domain, with remaining parts taken from reference TRBV5-1 and TRBJ2-7, reads KAGVTQTPRYLIKTRGQQVTLSCSPISGHRSVSWYQQTPGQGLQFLFEYFSETQRNKGNFPGRFSGRQFSNSRSEMNVSTLELGDSALYLCASSSTGGPVYEQYFGPGTRLTVT.

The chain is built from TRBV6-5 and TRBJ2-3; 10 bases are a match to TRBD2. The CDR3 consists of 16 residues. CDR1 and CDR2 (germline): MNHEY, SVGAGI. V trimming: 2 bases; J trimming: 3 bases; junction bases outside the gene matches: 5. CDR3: CASSYASGSVTDTQYF. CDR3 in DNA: TGTGCCAGCAGTTACGCTAGCGGGAGTGTGACAGATACGCAGTATTTT.

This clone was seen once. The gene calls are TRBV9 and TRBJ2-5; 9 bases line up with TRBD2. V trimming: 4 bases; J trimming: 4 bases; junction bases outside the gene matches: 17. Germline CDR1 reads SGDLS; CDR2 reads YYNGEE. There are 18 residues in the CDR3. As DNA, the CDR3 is TGTGCCAGCAGCCTTAGCGGGAGAAGGCAGATAGGGGGAGAGACCCAGTACTTC. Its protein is CASSLSGRRQIGGETQYF.

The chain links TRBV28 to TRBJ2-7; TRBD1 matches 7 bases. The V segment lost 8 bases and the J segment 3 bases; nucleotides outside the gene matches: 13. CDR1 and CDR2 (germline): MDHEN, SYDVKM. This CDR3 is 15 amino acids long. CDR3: CASGDLTGNHYEQYF. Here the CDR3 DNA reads TGTGCCAGCGGAGATTTGACAGGGAACCACTACGAGCAGTACTTC.

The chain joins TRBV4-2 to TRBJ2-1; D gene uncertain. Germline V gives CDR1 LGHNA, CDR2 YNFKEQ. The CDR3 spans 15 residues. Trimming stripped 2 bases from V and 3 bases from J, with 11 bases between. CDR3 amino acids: CASSQSRDFYNEQFF. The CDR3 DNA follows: TGTGCCAGCAGCCAATCAAGAGACTTCTACAATGAGCAGTTCTTC.

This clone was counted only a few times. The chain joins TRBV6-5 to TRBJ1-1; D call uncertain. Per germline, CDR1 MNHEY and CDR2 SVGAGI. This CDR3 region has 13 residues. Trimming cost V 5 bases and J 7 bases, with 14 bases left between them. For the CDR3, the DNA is TGTGCCAGCAGTACCCCCGGGGTGAGTGAAGCTTTCTTT. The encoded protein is CASSTPGVSEAFF.

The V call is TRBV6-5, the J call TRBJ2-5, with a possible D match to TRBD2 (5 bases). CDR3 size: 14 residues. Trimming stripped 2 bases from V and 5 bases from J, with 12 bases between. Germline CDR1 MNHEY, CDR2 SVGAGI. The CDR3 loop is CASSYLAVSETQYF. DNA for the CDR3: TGTGCCAGCAGTTACCTAGCTGTGTCGGAGACCCAGTACTTC.

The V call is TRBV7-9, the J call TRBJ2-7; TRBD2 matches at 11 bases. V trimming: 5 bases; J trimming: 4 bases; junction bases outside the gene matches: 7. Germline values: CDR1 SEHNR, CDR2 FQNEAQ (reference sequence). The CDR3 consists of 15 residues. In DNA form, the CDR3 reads TGTGCCAGCAGCCAAACTAGCGGGGGAATTTACGAGCAGTACTTC. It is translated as CASSQTSGGIYEQYF.

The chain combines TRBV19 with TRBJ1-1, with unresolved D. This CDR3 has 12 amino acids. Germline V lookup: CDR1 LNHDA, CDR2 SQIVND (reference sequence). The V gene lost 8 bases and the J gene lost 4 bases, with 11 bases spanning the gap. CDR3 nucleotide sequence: TGTGCCAGTTCCCAGCGGGCCACTGAAGCTTTCTTT. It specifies CASSQRATEAFF.

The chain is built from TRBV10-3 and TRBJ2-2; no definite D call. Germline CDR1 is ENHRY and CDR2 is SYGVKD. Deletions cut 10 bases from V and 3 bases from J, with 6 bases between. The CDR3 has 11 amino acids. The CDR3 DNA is TGTGCCAGTCTTGACACCGGGGAGCTGTTTTTT. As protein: CASLDTGELFF.

This CDR3 reads CASSEPGQGNYGYTF. The CDR3 nucleotides are TGTGCCAGCAGTGAACCGGGACAGGGGAACTATGGCTACACCTTC. V is TRBV6-1 and J is TRBJ1-2; TRBD1 agrees at 10 bases. The germline V gene encodes CDR1 MNHNS and CDR2 SASEGT. This CDR3 has 15 residues. Unmatched junction bases numbered 2, after V lost 2 bases and J lost 2 bases.

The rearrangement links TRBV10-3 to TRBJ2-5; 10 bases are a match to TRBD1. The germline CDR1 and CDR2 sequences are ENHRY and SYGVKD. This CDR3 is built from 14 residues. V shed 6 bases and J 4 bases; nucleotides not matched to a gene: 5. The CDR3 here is CAIRMDRGSETQYF. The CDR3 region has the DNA TGTGCCATCAGAATGGACAGGGGGTCAGAGACCCAGTACTTC.

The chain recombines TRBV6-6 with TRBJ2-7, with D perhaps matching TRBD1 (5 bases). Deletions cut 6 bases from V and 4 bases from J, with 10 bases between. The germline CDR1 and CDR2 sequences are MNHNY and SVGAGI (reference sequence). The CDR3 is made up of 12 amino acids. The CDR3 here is CASSLPGYEQYF. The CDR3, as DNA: TGTGCCAGCAGCCTACCAGGGTACGAGCAGTACTTC.

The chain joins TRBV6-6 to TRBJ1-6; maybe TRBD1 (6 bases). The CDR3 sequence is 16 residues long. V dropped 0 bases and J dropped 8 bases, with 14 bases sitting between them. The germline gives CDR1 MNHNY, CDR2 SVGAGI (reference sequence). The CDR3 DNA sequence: TGTGCCAGCAGTTACTCGAAAGGCAGGGGAGATTCACCCCTCCACTTT. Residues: CASSYSKGRGDSPLHF.

The DNA for the CDR3 is TGTGCCAGCAGTTACTCTGGCGGGAACACTGAAGCTTTCTTT. Protein sequence: CASSYSGGNTEAFF. The chain employs TRBV6-5 and TRBJ1-1; D is unresolved. Germline V gene sequence: CDR1 MNHEY, CDR2 SVGAGI. The V end lost 0 bases, the J end lost 1 base, and 6 bases lay between the germline ends. CDR3 size: 14 residues.